A selection of T cell receptor beta chains follows, all from one sample in a study of CD8 T cells in Susac syndrome. One entry per CDR3 protein results from TCRdb running MiXCR on the immunoSEQ multiplex PCR reads. The sample gives 200,000 to 250,000 distinct CDR3 sequences, 93% of which show up once; less than 0.075% is in the top ten. Source material: CD4+ T cells from PBMCs. All receptors come from a human donor with multiple sclerosis. Both conserved end residues are part of each CDR3. Each record gives: V gene, clone size, J gene, D gene, CDR3 protein, CDR3 DNA. D genes are given only for firm matches. Some rows have no size entry. The others give once, few or many, or a class for an expanded clone.

v_call: TRBV12-3/TRBV12-4
clone_size: .
j_call: TRBJ2-3
d_call: TRBD2
cdr3_aa: CASSLAAGYTDTQYF
cdr3_nt: TGTGCCAGCAGTTTGGCAGCGGGGTACACAGATACGCAGTATTTT

v_call: TRBV4-2
clone_size: .
j_call: TRBJ1-5
d_call: .
cdr3_aa: CASSQDFAGAVQPQHF
cdr3_nt: TGTGCCAGCAGCCAAGATTTTGCGGGGGCGGTTCAGCCCCAGCATTTT

v_call: TRBV9
clone_size: .
j_call: TRBJ2-1
d_call: TRBD2
cdr3_aa: CASSVAGSGSIAYNEQFF
cdr3_nt: TGTGCCAGCAGCGTAGCTGGGAGCGGGAGCATCGCCTACAATGAGCAGTTCTTC

v_call: TRBV20-1
clone_size: .
j_call: TRBJ1-6
d_call: TRBD1
cdr3_aa: CSASGTGLPPLHF
cdr3_nt: TGCAGTGCTAGCGGGACAGGGCTGCCACCCCTCCACTTT

v_call: TRBV20-1
clone_size: .
j_call: TRBJ2-5
d_call: .
cdr3_aa: CSDRRGGPQETQYF
cdr3_nt: TGCAGTGACCGACGGGGCGGACCTCAAGAGACCCAGTACTTC

v_call: TRBV7-9
clone_size: .
j_call: TRBJ1-2
d_call: TRBD1
cdr3_aa: CASSLAGQGNYGYTF
cdr3_nt: TGTGCCAGCAGCTTAGCGGGACAGGGGAACTATGGCTACACCTTC

v_call: TRBV6-1
clone_size: .
j_call: TRBJ2-7
d_call: .
cdr3_aa: CASSDGNFYEQYF
cdr3_nt: TGTGCCAGCAGTGATGGGAACTTCTACGAGCAGTACTTC

v_call: TRBV3-1
clone_size: .
j_call: TRBJ2-5
d_call: TRBD2
cdr3_aa: CASSQPTSAGLETQYF
cdr3_nt: TGTGCCAGCAGCCAACCGACTAGCGCAGGTTTAGAGACCCAGTACTTC

v_call: TRBV7-9
clone_size: few
j_call: TRBJ1-2
d_call: .
cdr3_aa: CASSLAGNYGYTF
cdr3_nt: TGTGCCAGCAGTTTGGCAGGGAACTATGGCTACACCTTC

v_call: TRBV9
clone_size: .
j_call: TRBJ2-3
d_call: TRBD2
cdr3_aa: CASSEPGLAGGPADTQYF
cdr3_nt: TGTGCCAGCAGCGAACCGGGACTAGCGGGGGGCCCCGCAGATACGCAGTATTTT

v_call: TRBV7-9
clone_size: .
j_call: TRBJ2-5
d_call: .
cdr3_aa: CASSLMTSTEGTQYF
cdr3_nt: TGTGCCAGCAGCTTAATGACCAGCACCGAAGGGACCCAGTACTTC

v_call: TRBV2
clone_size: .
j_call: TRBJ1-1
d_call: .
cdr3_aa: CASSELLRQGAFF
cdr3_nt: TGTGCCAGCAGTGAACTGTTGCGGCAGGGTGCTTTCTTT

v_call: TRBV6-5
clone_size: .
j_call: TRBJ2-1
d_call: .
cdr3_aa: CASRYSTSLSNEQFF
cdr3_nt: TGTGCCAGCAGATATTCGACATCTTTAAGCAATGAGCAGTTCTTC

v_call: TRBV4-1
clone_size: .
j_call: TRBJ2-7
d_call: TRBD1
cdr3_aa: CASSQGHMRDRGGEQYF
cdr3_nt: TGCGCCAGCAGCCAAGGACACATGCGGGACAGGGGTGGAGAGCAGTACTTC

v_call: TRBV11-2
clone_size: .
j_call: TRBJ2-1
d_call: TRBD2
cdr3_aa: CASSSGGRFEQFF
cdr3_nt: TGTGCCAGCAGCTCCGGCGGGAGATTTGAGCAGTTCTTC

v_call: TRBV3-1
clone_size: .
j_call: TRBJ1-2
d_call: .
cdr3_aa: CASRAPNYGYTF
cdr3_nt: TGTGCCAGCAGGGCCCCCAACTATGGCTACACCTTC

v_call: TRBV24-1
clone_size: .
j_call: TRBJ2-2
d_call: TRBD1
cdr3_aa: CATSDTQTGTTGELFF
cdr3_nt: TGTGCCACCAGTGATACCCAGACAGGGACCACCGGGGAGCTGTTTTTT

v_call: TRBV28
clone_size: once
j_call: TRBJ1-2
d_call: .
cdr3_aa: CASSPFDRLNYGYTF
cdr3_nt: TGTGCCAGCAGTCCCTTCGACAGGTTGAACTATGGCTACACCTTC

v_call: TRBV5-1
clone_size: .
j_call: TRBJ1-1
d_call: .
cdr3_aa: CASSLFGQNTEAFF
cdr3_nt: TGCGCCAGCAGCTTGTTCGGACAGAACACTGAAGCTTTCTTT

v_call: TRBV12-3/TRBV12-4
clone_size: .
j_call: TRBJ2-5
d_call: .
cdr3_aa: CASGRGVETQYF
cdr3_nt: TGTGCCAGCGGCAGGGGAGTGGAGACCCAGTACTTC

v_call: TRBV6-1
clone_size: few
j_call: TRBJ1-2
d_call: .
cdr3_aa: CASRPGVSYGYTF
cdr3_nt: TGTGCCAGCAGGCCAGGGGTGAGCTATGGCTACACCTTC

v_call: TRBV12-5
clone_size: few
j_call: TRBJ1-1
d_call: .
cdr3_aa: CASGGNTEAFF
cdr3_nt: TGTGCTAGTGGTGGGAACACTGAAGCTTTCTTT

v_call: TRBV2
clone_size: .
j_call: TRBJ2-2
d_call: TRBD2
cdr3_aa: CASTYRTSDAGELFF
cdr3_nt: TGTGCCAGCACGTACAGGACTAGCGATGCCGGGGAGCTGTTTTTT

v_call: TRBV6-1
clone_size: few
j_call: TRBJ2-4
d_call: TRBD1
cdr3_aa: CASGHDRPGGIQYF
cdr3_nt: TGTGCCAGCGGGCACGACAGGCCAGGGGGCATTCAGTACTTC

v_call: TRBV7-9
clone_size: .
j_call: TRBJ2-3
d_call: .
cdr3_aa: CASSLDAAADTQYF
cdr3_nt: TGTGCCAGCAGCTTAGATGCAGCTGCAGATACGCAGTATTTT

v_call: TRBV3-1
clone_size: .
j_call: TRBJ1-5
d_call: .
cdr3_aa: CASSHGSSGLGNQPQHF
cdr3_nt: TGTGCCAGCAGCCACGGCTCCAGTGGTTTGGGCAATCAGCCCCAGCATTTT

v_call: TRBV27
clone_size: .
j_call: TRBJ1-1
d_call: .
cdr3_aa: CASSLSKGGNTEAFF
cdr3_nt: TGTGCCAGCAGTTTATCGAAGGGGGGGAACACTGAAGCTTTCTTT

v_call: TRBV2
clone_size: .
j_call: TRBJ2-5
d_call: TRBD1
cdr3_aa: CASSEGQGTQETQYF
cdr3_nt: TGTGCCAGCAGTGAAGGACAGGGCACCCAAGAGACCCAGTACTTC

v_call: TRBV11-2
clone_size: .
j_call: TRBJ2-6
d_call: .
cdr3_aa: CASSLRTVGAGANVLTF
cdr3_nt: TGTGCCAGCAGCTTGAGGACAGTTGGAGCTGGGGCCAACGTCCTGACTTTC

v_call: TRBV13
clone_size: .
j_call: TRBJ2-5
d_call: .
cdr3_aa: CASSSYDYRYPQETQYF
cdr3_nt: TGTGCCAGCAGCTCCTATGACTACAGGTATCCTCAAGAGACCCAGTACTTC

v_call: TRBV30
clone_size: .
j_call: TRBJ1-5
d_call: .
cdr3_aa: CAWSSGVGQPQHF
cdr3_nt: TGTGCCTGGAGTTCGGGGGTGGGTCAGCCCCAGCATTTT

v_call: TRBV12-3/TRBV12-4
clone_size: .
j_call: TRBJ1-1
d_call: TRBD1
cdr3_aa: CASSSGGRNTEAFF
cdr3_nt: TGTGCCAGCAGTTCAGGGGGCCGGAACACTGAAGCTTTCTTT

v_call: TRBV29-1
clone_size: .
j_call: TRBJ2-3
d_call: .
cdr3_aa: CSVEAAGVSDTQYF
cdr3_nt: TGCAGCGTTGAAGCCGCCGGAGTTTCAGATACGCAGTATTTT

v_call: TRBV7-2
clone_size: few
j_call: TRBJ2-6
d_call: .
cdr3_aa: CASSFAGASSGANVLTF
cdr3_nt: TGTGCCAGCAGCTTTGCGGGGGCGAGCTCTGGGGCCAACGTCCTGACTTTC

v_call: TRBV5-6
clone_size: .
j_call: TRBJ2-3
d_call: TRBD1
cdr3_aa: CASSLDLTGADTQYF
cdr3_nt: TGTGCCAGCAGCTTGGATCTGACAGGGGCAGATACGCAGTATTTT

v_call: TRBV6-6
clone_size: .
j_call: TRBJ1-3
d_call: TRBD1
cdr3_aa: CASSYGQGSGNTIYF
cdr3_nt: TGTGCCAGCAGTTACGGACAGGGCTCTGGAAACACCATATATTTT

v_call: TRBV9
clone_size: .
j_call: TRBJ1-1
d_call: .
cdr3_aa: CASSVDHGGTEAFF
cdr3_nt: TGTGCCAGCAGCGTAGACCATGGGGGCACTGAAGCTTTCTTT